These T cell receptor beta chains were read from a single sample in a study of blood T cells in healthy people across ages. TCRdb processed the 5' RACE reads anew with MiXCR; each CDR3 protein has one entry. The profile shows 890,000 or so distinct CDR3 sequences, under 80% of them singletons. Sequenced material: blood. The receptors stem from a man in his thirties or forties in good health. The CDR3 runs from the conserved cysteine through the conserved F or W. A D gene is named only where the DNA matches it firmly. Size is stated for part of the rows, as once, few or many counts, or as a class when the clone is expanded.

j_gene: TRBJ2-1; d_gene: NA; v_gene: TRBV5-1; abundance: NA; CDR3nt: TGCGCCAGCAGCTTGGTGGGGATCCGATTCCCGGGTGAGCAGTTCTTC; CDR3aa: CASSLVGIRFPGEQFF
j_gene: TRBJ2-5; d_gene: NA; v_gene: TRBV4-3; abundance: NA; CDR3nt: TGCGCCAGCAGCCAACGTGTCCGGTCTCGAGAGACCCAGTACTTC; CDR3aa: CASSQRVRSRETQYF
j_gene: TRBJ2-7; d_gene: NA; v_gene: TRBV6-5; abundance: NA; CDR3nt: TGTGCCAGCAGCGCAGGGGGGCTAGGGACCTACGAGCAGTACTTC; CDR3aa: CASSAGGLGTYEQYF
j_gene: TRBJ2-5; d_gene: TRBD2; v_gene: TRBV13; abundance: few; CDR3nt: TGTGCCAGCAGCTTGCGACTAGCGGGGGTCCAAGAGACCCAGTACTTC; CDR3aa: CASSLRLAGVQETQYF
j_gene: TRBJ2-3; d_gene: NA; v_gene: TRBV6-6; abundance: NA; CDR3nt: TGTGCCAGCAGTTACTCGTCACAGGGATCAGATACGCAGTATTTT; CDR3aa: CASSYSSQGSDTQYF
j_gene: TRBJ2-1; d_gene: NA; v_gene: TRBV7-9; abundance: NA; CDR3nt: TGTGCCAGCAGCTTTCCAGGCTCCTACAATGAGCAGTTCTTC; CDR3aa: CASSFPGSYNEQFF
j_gene: TRBJ1-6; d_gene: TRBD1; v_gene: TRBV7-2; abundance: NA; CDR3nt: TGTGCCAGCAGCACTTCCAGGGGGCAAGTTTCACCCCTCCACTTT; CDR3aa: CASSTSRGQVSPLHF
j_gene: TRBJ2-7; d_gene: NA; v_gene: TRBV20-1; abundance: NA; CDR3nt: TGCAGTGCGGCCAGGGCGAGGTACGAGCAGTACTTC; CDR3aa: CSAARARYEQYF
j_gene: TRBJ2-1; d_gene: NA; v_gene: TRBV4-1; abundance: NA; CDR3nt: TGCGCCAGCAGCCCGTGGGGGTCGGGGGCAGAAGAGCAGTTCTTC; CDR3aa: CASSPWGSGAEEQFF
j_gene: TRBJ1-4; d_gene: NA; v_gene: TRBV5-1; abundance: few; CDR3nt: TGCGCCAGCAGCTTCTCGCAGGCAACTAATGAAAAACTGTTTTTT; CDR3aa: CASSFSQATNEKLFF
j_gene: TRBJ1-2; d_gene: TRBD1; v_gene: TRBV2; abundance: once; CDR3nt: TGTGCCAGCAGTGGGATGGGACAGGGAAACTATGGCTACACCTTC; CDR3aa: CASSGMGQGNYGYTF
j_gene: TRBJ2-7; d_gene: NA; v_gene: TRBV4-2; abundance: NA; CDR3nt: TGTGTCAGCAGCCGCGCGATGTCTATTTCCTACGAGCAGTACTTC; CDR3aa: CVSSRAMSISYEQYF
j_gene: TRBJ2-3; d_gene: NA; v_gene: TRBV5-1; abundance: NA; CDR3nt: TGCGCCAGCAGCTTGGGAAGGAGGCTCACAGATACGCAGTATTTT; CDR3aa: CASSLGRRLTDTQYF
j_gene: TRBJ1-5; d_gene: NA; v_gene: TRBV20-1; abundance: NA; CDR3nt: TGCAGTGCTAGAAACAATCAGCCCCAGCATTTT; CDR3aa: CSARNNQPQHF
j_gene: TRBJ2-1; d_gene: TRBD2; v_gene: TRBV28; abundance: once; CDR3nt: TGTGCCAGCAGTTTCCCCAGCGGGGGGGGGAGTGGTGAGCAGTTCTTC; CDR3aa: CASSFPSGGGSGEQFF